This T cell receptor (beta chain) was obtained from a study of blood T cell repertoires in COVID-19. Study-wide background: COVID-19 samples, acute and convalescent, were from the United States, Italy and Spain. T cells, B-cell-depleted T cells, or PBMCs supplied cDNA or gDNA.

This CDR3 has 17 amino acids. Germline V lookup: CDR1 SGHVS, CDR2 FNYEAQ. With 1 base removed from V and 0 bases from J, the gap between germline ends came to 10 bases. In the authors' methods: Reference gene primer amplification gave nucleated cell count estimates. The protocol was immunoSEQ multiplex PCR, while the TCRdb copy is restricted to in-frame clones and leaves out a portion. V and J calls plus clone size are reproduced from that table; the DNA served to infer D and trimming. This sample has roughly 81,000 clones; 70% to 90% occur once, and the top ten carry around 5.2%. The receptor was isolated from a man aged 35 to 55 with acute or convalescent COVID-19. The chain recombines TRBV7-6 with TRBJ1-6; D not certain. Sequencing was performed on peripheral blood. CDR3 amino acids: CASSLGPASSYNSPLHF. The CDR3 DNA sequence: TGTGCCAGCAGCTTAGGGCCCGCTAGCTCCTATAATTCACCCCTCCACTTT.